The 11 T cell receptor beta chains listed next were all sequenced from one sample in a study of PD-1 blockade in classical Hodgkin lymphoma. Generated by immunoSEQ multiplex PCR, the TCRdb table keeps only in-frame clones and is missing some. The sample has tens of thousands of clones; about 71% are singletons. Exposure to brentuximab vedotin varied, and each patient had relapsed following autologous stem cell transplantation. The sample in question was peripheral blood mononuclear cells (PBMCs), obtained before the second cycle of nivolumab. The source is a human donor with classical Hodgkin lymphoma.

The chain has TRBV6-5 and TRBJ2-3; a weak D match, TRBD2 (6 bases). The V gene lost 6 bases and the J gene lost 3 bases, with 16 bases spanning the gap. CDR1 and CDR2 (germline): MNHEY, SVGAGI. CDR3 length: 15 amino acids. CDR3 sequence: CASRQSGGWTDTQYF. Written as DNA, the CDR3 is TGTGCCAGCAGGCAGAGTGGGGGGTGGACAGATACGCAGTATTTT.

CDR3 nucleotides: TGTGCCAGCGCGACAGGGCGGCATCAGCCCCAGCATTTT. Amino acids: CASATGRHQPQHF. V and J are TRBV27 and TRBJ1-5; TRBD1 matches 7 bases. The CDR3 loop spans 13 amino acids. CDR1 is MNHEY, CDR2 SMNVEV, per germline (reference sequence). Trimming took 8 bases from V and 5 from J; bases not matched to a gene: 6.

This chain uses TRBV4-1 with TRBJ2-7; D assignment may be TRBD1 or TRBD2 (5 bases each). The CDR3 runs 15 residues. Per germline, CDR1 MGHRA and CDR2 YSYEKL. V was trimmed by 3 bases and J by 2 bases, leaving 14 bases between them. The CDR3 DNA reads as TGCGCCAGCAGCCACGAAACCCGGGGCCCCTACGAGCAGTACTTC. Translation gives CASSHETRGPYEQYF.

The V call is TRBV29-1, the J call TRBJ2-7; D is uncertain. V lost 6 bases and J 0 bases, leaving 9 bases between the germline ends. CDR3 length equals 12 residues. Germline CDR1 SQVTM, CDR2 ANQGSEA. Written as DNA, the CDR3 is TGCAGCGTCGTCAGGAGCTCCTACGAGCAGTACTTC. This codes for CSVVRSSYEQYF.

This rearrangement joins TRBV5-5 to TRBJ1-5, with 7 bases aligning to TRBD1. This CDR3 contains 14 residues. J gave up 8 bases and V 4 bases, and 9 bases lay outside the gene matches. Germline CDR1 reads SGHKS; CDR2 reads YYEKEE (reference sequence). CDR3 DNA sequence: TGTGCCAGCAGCCGGAGGGGGCCCGTTGAGCCCCAGCATTTT. Translating gives CASSRRGPVEPQHF.

CDR3 coding DNA: TGTGCCAGCAGTTCCGGGACAGGGGGCGCAGGGGAAGGCTACACCTTC. It specifies CASSSGTGGAGEGYTF. The J gene is TRBJ1-2, the V gene TRBV28, with TRBD1 identical over 12 bases. J was trimmed by 8 bases and V by 4 bases; bases with no gene match: 11. Germline lookup yields CDR1 MDHEN and CDR2 SYDVKM. This CDR3 has 16 residues.

A single count supports this clone. CDR3 residues: CASSEWFGQETQYF. CDR3 DNA: TGTGCCAGCAGTGAATGGTTCGGCCAAGAGACCCAGTACTTC. The chain employs TRBV2 and TRBJ2-5; unclear D gene. Germline CDR1 reads SNHLY; CDR2 reads FYNNEI. Trimming stripped 2 bases from V and 1 base from J, with 8 bases between. The CDR3 sequence is 14 residues long.

V and J are TRBV6-1 and TRBJ2-5; no reliable D call. This CDR3 spans 13 amino acids. Trimming took off 4 bases at V and 5 bases at J, with 11 bases between the two ends. Germline CDR1 is MNHNS and CDR2 is SASEGT. The CDR3 coding sequence is TGTGCCAGCAGTGTAGAGTTCGGCGAGACCCAGTACTTC. It encodes CASSVEFGETQYF.

V and J are TRBV2 and TRBJ2-3; no firm D call. The germline V gene has CDR1 SNHLY and CDR2 FYNNEI. The CDR3 covers 11 residues. Deletions cut 7 bases from V and 2 bases from J, with 4 bases between. This CDR3 is CASIVTDTQYF. CDR3 sequence (DNA): TGTGCCAGCATTGTCACAGATACGCAGTATTTT.

The rearrangement joins TRBV7-9 to TRBJ2-5; TRBD1 might be the D (6 bases). The CDR3 extends over 16 amino acids. The ends were cut back, 4 bases at V and 7 bases at J, with 22 bases in the middle. CDR1 is SEHNR and CDR2 is FQNEAQ in the germline V gene (reference sequence). CDR3 in amino acids: CASSSDAAQGTGTQYF. CDR3 in DNA: TGTGCCAGCAGCTCAGACGCCGCACAGGGTACGGGGACCCAGTACTTC.

This clone was seen only a few times. The V call is TRBV10-3, the J call TRBJ2-3; D is possibly TRBD1 or TRBD2 (5 bases each). Germline-derived CDR1 and CDR2 are ENHRY and SYGVKD. The CDR3 extends over 19 amino acids. V lost 0 bases and J lost 3, with 22 bases in between. The CDR3 here is CAISESSLGPQAWTDTQYF. CDR3 nucleotide sequence: TGTGCCATCAGTGAGTCGAGTCTGGGACCCCAGGCCTGGACAGATACGCAGTATTTT.